This entry lists 5 T cell receptor beta chains sequenced from one sample in a study of blood T cell repertoires in COVID-19. Repertoires were generated with immunoSEQ multiplex PCR, while TCRdb's copy carries only in-frame clones and drops some. The repertoire holds about 240,000 clones, with approximately 83% as singletons. What was sequenced was PBMCs or T cells enriched from blood (not recorded which). All receptors come from a woman aged 40 to 50 with acute COVID-19.

The genes are TRBV15 and TRBJ2-3, with 11 bases fitting TRBD2. Germline V gene sequence: CDR1 LNHNV, CDR2 YYDKDF (reference sequence). The V and J ends lost 0 bases and 4 bases, in that order; junction bases with no gene match: 6. This CDR3 spans 17 amino acids. This chain's CDR3 is CATSRDRGSGRADTQYF. The CDR3, as DNA: TGTGCCACCAGCAGAGATCGAGGTAGCGGGAGGGCAGATACGCAGTATTTT.

This chain uses TRBV21-1 with TRBJ2-1; the D call in the table, TRBD2, was not verified against the DNA. TRBV21-1 is a listed pseudogene. The CDR3 spans 15 residues. This chain's CDR3 is CASSKALGGYNEQFF. In nucleotides, the CDR3 is TGTGCCAGCAGCAAAGCGCTGGGGGGGTACAATGAGCAGTTCTTC.

The V gene is TRBV9, the J gene TRBJ2-3; the D is unclear. The V gene lost 0 bases and the J gene lost 5 bases, with 10 bases spanning the gap. CDR3 size: 14 residues. Germline-derived CDR1 and CDR2 are SGDLS and YYNGEE. DNA for the CDR3: TGTGCCAGCAGCGTAGCGCCTAGTGGAGATACGCAGTATTTT. Translation gives CASSVAPSGDTQYF.

This chain uses TRBV5-1 with TRBJ2-1; D remains ambiguous. Germline V gene lookup returns CDR1 SGHRS and CDR2 YFSETQ. Trimming took 0 bases from V and 4 from J, leaving 11 bases between them. The CDR3 loop spans 15 amino acids. CDR3 sequence: CASSLEPSTYNEQFF. The DNA of the CDR3 is TGCGCCAGCAGCTTGGAACCTTCTACTTACAATGAGCAGTTCTTC.

This clone has only a few counts. The genes are TRBV2 and TRBJ2-1; 9 bases fit TRBD1. The CDR3 has 14 residues. With V trimmed by 4 bases and J by 5 bases, 3 bases remained unmatched. From germline, CDR1 is SNHLY and CDR2 FYNNEI. The CDR3 loop reads CASSGDRANNEQFF. CDR3 coding DNA: TGTGCCAGCAGTGGGGACAGGGCAAACAATGAGCAGTTCTTC. The whole variable domain, filled in from reference TRBV2 and TRBJ2-1, reads EPEVTQTPSHQVTQMGQEVILRCVPISNHLYFYWYRQILGQKVEFLVSFYNNEISEKSEIFDDQFSVERPDGSNFTLKIRSTKLEDSAMYFCASSGDRANNEQFFGPGTRLTVL.